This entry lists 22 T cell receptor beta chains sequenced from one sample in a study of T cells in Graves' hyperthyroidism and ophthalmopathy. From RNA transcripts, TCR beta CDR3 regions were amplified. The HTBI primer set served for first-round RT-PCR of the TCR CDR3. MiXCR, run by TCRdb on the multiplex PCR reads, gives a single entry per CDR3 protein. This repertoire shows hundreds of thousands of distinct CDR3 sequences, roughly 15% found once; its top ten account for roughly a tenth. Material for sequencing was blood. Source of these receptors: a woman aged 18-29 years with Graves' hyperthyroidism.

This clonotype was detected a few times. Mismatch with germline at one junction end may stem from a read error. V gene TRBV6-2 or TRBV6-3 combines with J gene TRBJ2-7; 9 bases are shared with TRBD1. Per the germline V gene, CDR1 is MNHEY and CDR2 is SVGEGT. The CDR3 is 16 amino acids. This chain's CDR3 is CASGYGGTGNVYEQYF. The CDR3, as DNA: TGTGCCAGCGGTTACGGCGGGACAGGGAATGTCTACGAGCAGTACTTC.

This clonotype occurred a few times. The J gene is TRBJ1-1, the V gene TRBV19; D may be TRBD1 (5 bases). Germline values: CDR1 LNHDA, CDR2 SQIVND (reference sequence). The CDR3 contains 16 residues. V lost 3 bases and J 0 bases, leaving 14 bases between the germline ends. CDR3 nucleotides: TGTGCCAGTAGTATTTCCTTCGCGACAGTGAACACTGAAGCTTTCTTT. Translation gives CASSISFATVNTEAFF.

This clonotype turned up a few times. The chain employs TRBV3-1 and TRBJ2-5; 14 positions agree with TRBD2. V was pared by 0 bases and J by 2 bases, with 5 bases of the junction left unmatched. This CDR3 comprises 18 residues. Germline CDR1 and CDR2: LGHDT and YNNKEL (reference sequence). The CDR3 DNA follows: TGTGCCAGCAGCCAAGATCTGGGACTAGCGGGAGATCAAGAGACCCAGTACTTC. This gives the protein CASSQDLGLAGDQETQYF.

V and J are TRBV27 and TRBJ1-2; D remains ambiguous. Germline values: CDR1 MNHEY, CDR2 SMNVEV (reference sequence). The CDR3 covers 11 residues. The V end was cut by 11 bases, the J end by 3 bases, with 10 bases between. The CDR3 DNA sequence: TGTGCCGTGGGCGGGGACTATGGCTACACCTTC. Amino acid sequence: CAVGGDYGYTF.

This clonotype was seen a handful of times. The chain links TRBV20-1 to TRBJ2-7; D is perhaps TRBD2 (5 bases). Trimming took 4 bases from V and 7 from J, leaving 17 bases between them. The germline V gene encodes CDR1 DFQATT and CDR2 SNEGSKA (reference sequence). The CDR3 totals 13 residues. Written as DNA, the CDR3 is TGCAGTGCTACCCGGACTCCCAAAGAGGAGCAGTACTTC. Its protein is CSATRTPKEEQYF.

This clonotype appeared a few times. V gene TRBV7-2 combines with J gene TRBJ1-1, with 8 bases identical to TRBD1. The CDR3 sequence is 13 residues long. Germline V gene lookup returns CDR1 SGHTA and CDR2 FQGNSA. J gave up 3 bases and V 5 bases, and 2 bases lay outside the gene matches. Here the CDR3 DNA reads TGTGCCAGCAGCACAGGGGGATACACTGAAGCTTTCTTT. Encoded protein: CASSTGGYTEAFF.

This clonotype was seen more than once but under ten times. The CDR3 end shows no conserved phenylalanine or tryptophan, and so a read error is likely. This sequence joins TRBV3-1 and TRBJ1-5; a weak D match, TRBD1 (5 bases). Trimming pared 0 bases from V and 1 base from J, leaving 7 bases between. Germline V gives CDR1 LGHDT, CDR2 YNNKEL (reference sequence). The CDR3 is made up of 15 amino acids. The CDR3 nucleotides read TGTGCCAGCAGCCAAGAGGGGGAGAGCAATCAGCCCCAGCATCTT. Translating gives CASSQEGESNQPQHL.

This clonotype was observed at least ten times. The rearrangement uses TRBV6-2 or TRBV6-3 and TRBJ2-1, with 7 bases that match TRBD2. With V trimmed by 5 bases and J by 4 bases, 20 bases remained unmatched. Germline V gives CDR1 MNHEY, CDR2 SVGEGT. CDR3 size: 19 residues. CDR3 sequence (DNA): TGTGCCAGCAGTCAACTCGTCGGCCGCGGGACTACAGTGTACAATGAGCAGTTCTTC. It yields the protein CASSQLVGRGTTVYNEQFF.

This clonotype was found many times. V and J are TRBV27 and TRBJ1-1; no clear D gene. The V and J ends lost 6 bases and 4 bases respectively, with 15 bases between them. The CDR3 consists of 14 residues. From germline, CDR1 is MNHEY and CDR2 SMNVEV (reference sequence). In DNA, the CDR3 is TGTGCCAGCAGAGCCCTGGGCGGGCCCACTGAAGCTTTCTTT. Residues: CASRALGGPTEAFF.

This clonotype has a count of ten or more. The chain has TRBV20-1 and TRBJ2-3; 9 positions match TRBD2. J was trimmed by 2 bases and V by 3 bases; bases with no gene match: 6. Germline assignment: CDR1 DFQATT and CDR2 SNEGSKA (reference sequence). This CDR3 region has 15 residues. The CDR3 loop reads CSASPRLAVTDTQYF. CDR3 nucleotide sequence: TGCAGTGCTAGCCCCAGACTAGCGGTCACAGATACGCAGTATTTT.

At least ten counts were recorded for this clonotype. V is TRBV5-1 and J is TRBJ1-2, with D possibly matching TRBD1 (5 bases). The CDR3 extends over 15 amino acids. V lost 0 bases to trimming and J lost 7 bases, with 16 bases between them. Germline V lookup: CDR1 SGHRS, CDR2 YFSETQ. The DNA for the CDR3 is TGCGCCAGCAGCTTGGAATCCCAGGGAGGCTCTGGCTACACCTTC. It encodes CASSLESQGGSGYTF.

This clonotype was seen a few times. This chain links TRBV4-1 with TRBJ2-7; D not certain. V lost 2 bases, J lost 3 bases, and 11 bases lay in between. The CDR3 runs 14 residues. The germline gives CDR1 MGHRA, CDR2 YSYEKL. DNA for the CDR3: TGCGCCAGCAGCCAAACGGCGTCGCACTACGAGCAGTACTTC. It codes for CASSQTASHYEQYF.

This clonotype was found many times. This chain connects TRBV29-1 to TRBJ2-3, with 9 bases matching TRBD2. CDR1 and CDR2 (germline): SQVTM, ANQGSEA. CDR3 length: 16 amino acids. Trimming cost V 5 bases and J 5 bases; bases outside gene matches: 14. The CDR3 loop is CSVSATSGKPGDTQYF. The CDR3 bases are TGCAGCGTTTCCGCGACTAGCGGCAAGCCGGGAGATACGCAGTATTTT.

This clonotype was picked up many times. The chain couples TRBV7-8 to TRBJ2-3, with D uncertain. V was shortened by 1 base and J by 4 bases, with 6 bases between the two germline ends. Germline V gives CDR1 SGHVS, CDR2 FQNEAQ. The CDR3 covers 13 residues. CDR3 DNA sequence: TGTGCCAGCAGCTTAGTACGGGCAGATACGCAGTATTTT. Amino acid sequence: CASSLVRADTQYF.

CDR3 sequence reads: CASSYREGNEQYF. The CDR3 bases are TGTGCCAGCAGCTACAGGGAGGGAAACGAGCAGTACTTC. The chain has TRBV12-3 or TRBV12-4 and TRBJ2-7, with D possibly being TRBD2 (7 bases). V was clipped by 6 bases and J by 5 bases, with 14 bases between them. The CDR3 runs 13 residues.

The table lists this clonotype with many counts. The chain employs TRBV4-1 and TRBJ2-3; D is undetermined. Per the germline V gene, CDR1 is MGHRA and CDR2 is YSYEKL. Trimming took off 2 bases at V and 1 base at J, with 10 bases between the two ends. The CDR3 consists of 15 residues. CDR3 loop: CASSQIPIGTDTQYF. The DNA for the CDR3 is TGCGCCAGCAGCCAAATCCCCATTGGCACAGATACGCAGTATTTT.

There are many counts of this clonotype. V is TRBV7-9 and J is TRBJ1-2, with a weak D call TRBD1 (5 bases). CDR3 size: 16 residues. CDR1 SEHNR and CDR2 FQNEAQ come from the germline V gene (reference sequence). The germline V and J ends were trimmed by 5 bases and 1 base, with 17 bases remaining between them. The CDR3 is CASSRDRTGFNYGYTF. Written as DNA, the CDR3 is TGTGCCAGCAGCCGCGACCGTACAGGATTTAACTATGGCTACACCTTC.

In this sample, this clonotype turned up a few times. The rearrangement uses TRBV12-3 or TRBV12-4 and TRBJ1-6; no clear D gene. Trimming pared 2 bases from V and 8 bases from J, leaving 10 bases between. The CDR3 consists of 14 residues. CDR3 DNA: TGTGCCAGCAGTTTACTTCTAAAGGATTCACCCCTCCACTTT. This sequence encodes CASSLLLKDSPLHF.

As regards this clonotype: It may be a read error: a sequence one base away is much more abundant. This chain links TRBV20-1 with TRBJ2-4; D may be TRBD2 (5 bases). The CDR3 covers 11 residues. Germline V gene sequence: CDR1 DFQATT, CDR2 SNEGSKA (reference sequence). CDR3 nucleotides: TGCAGTACTAGACCCCAAAACATTCAGTACTTC. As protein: CSTRPQNIQYF.

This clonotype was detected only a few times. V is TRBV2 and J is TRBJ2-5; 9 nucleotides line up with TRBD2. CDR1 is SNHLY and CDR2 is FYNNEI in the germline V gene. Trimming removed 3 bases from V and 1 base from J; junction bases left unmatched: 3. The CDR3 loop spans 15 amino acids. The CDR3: CASSDRLAVQETQYF. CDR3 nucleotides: TGTGCCAGCAGTGATAGACTAGCGGTCCAAGAGACCCAGTACTTC. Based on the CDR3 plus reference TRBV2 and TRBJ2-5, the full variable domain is EPEVTQTPSHQVTQMGQEVILRCVPISNHLYFYWYRQILGQKVEFLVSFYNNEISEKSEIFDDQFSVERPDGSNFTLKIRSTKLEDSAMYFCASSDRLAVQETQYFGPGTRLLVL.

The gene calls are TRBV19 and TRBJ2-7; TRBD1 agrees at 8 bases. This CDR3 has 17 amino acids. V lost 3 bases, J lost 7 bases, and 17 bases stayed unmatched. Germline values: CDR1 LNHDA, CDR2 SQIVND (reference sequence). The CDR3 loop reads CASSIATTRTGIGEQYF. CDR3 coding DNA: TGTGCCAGTAGTATCGCCACCACGAGGACAGGGATAGGGGAGCAGTACTTC.

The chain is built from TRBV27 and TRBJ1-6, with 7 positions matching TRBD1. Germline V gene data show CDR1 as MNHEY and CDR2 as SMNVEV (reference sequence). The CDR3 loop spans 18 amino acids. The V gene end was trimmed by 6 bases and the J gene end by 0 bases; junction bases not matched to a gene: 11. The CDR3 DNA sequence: TGTGCCAGCAGCATACAGGGGTTCGTTAGCTCCTATAATTCACCCCTCCACTTT. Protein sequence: CASSIQGFVSSYNSPLHF.